The sequence of this T cell receptor (beta chain) was determined in a study of T cells expressing NK-cell markers. Germline lookup yields CDR1 DFQATT and CDR2 SNEGSKA (reference sequence). The CDR3 sequence is 14 residues long. Each CDR3 protein gets one entry in TCRdb, which reprocessed the 5' RACE reads and gives no DNA. The sample has some 440,000 distinct CDR3 sequences. This chain links TRBV20-1 with TRBJ2-5; TCRdb selects TRBD1, and the lack of DNA leaves this call unchecked. The source is a woman aged 45-60 years in good health. Sequencing used blood T cells: a sorted CD56 or NKG2C T cell subset, CD4+ or CD8+ T cells, or bulk PBMC T cells (not recorded which). Here the CDR3 reads CSAYPQRGQETQYF.